The subject of this entry is one T cell receptor (beta chain). The target of this receptor is not known. Per-base quality was not reported, and no clone a single base away is much larger than it. From about 10,000 to 100,000 sorted cells per subset, genomic DNA was extracted using the DNeasy Blood and Tissue Kit. TCRbeta V-J or V-D-J regions were sequenced and mapped by the immunoSEQ service, with coverage above 10x per sample. Concerning the study's data processing: Only productive rearrangements exported from the immunoSEQ Analyzer platform were analyzed, with clonality assessed on the 500 most abundant clones. To quantify how much repertoires overlapped between populations, both the Morisita-Horn similarity index and the Jaccard index were used. Morisita-Horn similarity between CD8 T-cell subset TCR repertoires was measured in a handful of cancer patients. Held by TCRdb, this immuneACCESS table contains in-frame sequences only and omits some clones. Under half of the omission traces to an unresolved V gene where checked; the cause of the rest is unknown. That table is the source of V, J and clone size, and D and trimming were worked out from the DNA. In all, the sample holds approximately 8,000 clones, and 50% to 75% of those were seen once. Approximately 58% of the sample comes from the top ten.

At the junction V is shortened by 5 bases and J by 13 bases; bases outside the gene matches: 9. There are 12 amino acids in the CDR3, from cysteine to phenylalanine inclusive. The entry retains the CDR3 DNA only, 36 bases that are in frame from base 1. The germline V gene (reference sequence) yields SEHNR for CDR1 and FQNEAQ for CDR2. This entry comes from a study of CD39 and CD103 CD8 tumor-infiltrating T cells (dated by TCRdb to 2016 to 2019). A note on the overall study: The repertoire comparisons shown came from four patients: one with an HPV-positive HNSCC, one with an HPV-negative HNSCC, one with ovarian cancer and one with melanoma. Repertoires of CD8 TIL subsets defined by CD103 and CD39 were compared with peripheral memory CD8 T cells by TCRbeta CDR3 deep sequencing.

Results the study describes overall, beyond this receptor: DP TIL clonotypes were rarely detected in blood or uninvolved lymph node, whereas DN TIL clonotypes were found to largely overlap with peripheral memory CD8 repertoires. Compared with DN and SP CD8 TILs and with blood memory CD8 T cells, DP CD8 TILs appeared more oligoclonal, with the top 30 clonotypes covering about 50-86%.

No therapy was being received by patients at the time of sample collection, although prior treatments had ranged from chemotherapy, radiotherapy, surgery and immunotherapy to none. Thawed cells were enriched for T lymphocytes with a negative-selection kit, adding EpCAM beads for tumor-infiltrating lymphocytes. CD8+CD4-CD45RA- cells were sorted as memory CD8 T cells irrespective of CCR7 expression. Before analysis, peripheral blood mononuclear cells were isolated on a Ficoll-Paque PLUS gradient and cryopreserved. Populations were sorted to 98% to 99% purity on a FACSAria II, and cell pellets were frozen for TCR sequencing without culture.

The specimen was CD8+ T cells sorted from blood. The cell subset or site label, read with the paper, signifies: total memory CD8 T cells (CD45RA-CCR7+/-) from blood or uninvolved lymph node. Here the chain combines TRBV7-9 and TRBJ2-5, with 8 junctional bases fitting TRBD2. This TCR was recovered from a human donor with head and neck squamous cell carcinoma. The DNA is as follows: TGTGCCAGCAGCCAACTTGGGACTAGTCTGTACTTC. This translates into CASSQLGTSLYF.